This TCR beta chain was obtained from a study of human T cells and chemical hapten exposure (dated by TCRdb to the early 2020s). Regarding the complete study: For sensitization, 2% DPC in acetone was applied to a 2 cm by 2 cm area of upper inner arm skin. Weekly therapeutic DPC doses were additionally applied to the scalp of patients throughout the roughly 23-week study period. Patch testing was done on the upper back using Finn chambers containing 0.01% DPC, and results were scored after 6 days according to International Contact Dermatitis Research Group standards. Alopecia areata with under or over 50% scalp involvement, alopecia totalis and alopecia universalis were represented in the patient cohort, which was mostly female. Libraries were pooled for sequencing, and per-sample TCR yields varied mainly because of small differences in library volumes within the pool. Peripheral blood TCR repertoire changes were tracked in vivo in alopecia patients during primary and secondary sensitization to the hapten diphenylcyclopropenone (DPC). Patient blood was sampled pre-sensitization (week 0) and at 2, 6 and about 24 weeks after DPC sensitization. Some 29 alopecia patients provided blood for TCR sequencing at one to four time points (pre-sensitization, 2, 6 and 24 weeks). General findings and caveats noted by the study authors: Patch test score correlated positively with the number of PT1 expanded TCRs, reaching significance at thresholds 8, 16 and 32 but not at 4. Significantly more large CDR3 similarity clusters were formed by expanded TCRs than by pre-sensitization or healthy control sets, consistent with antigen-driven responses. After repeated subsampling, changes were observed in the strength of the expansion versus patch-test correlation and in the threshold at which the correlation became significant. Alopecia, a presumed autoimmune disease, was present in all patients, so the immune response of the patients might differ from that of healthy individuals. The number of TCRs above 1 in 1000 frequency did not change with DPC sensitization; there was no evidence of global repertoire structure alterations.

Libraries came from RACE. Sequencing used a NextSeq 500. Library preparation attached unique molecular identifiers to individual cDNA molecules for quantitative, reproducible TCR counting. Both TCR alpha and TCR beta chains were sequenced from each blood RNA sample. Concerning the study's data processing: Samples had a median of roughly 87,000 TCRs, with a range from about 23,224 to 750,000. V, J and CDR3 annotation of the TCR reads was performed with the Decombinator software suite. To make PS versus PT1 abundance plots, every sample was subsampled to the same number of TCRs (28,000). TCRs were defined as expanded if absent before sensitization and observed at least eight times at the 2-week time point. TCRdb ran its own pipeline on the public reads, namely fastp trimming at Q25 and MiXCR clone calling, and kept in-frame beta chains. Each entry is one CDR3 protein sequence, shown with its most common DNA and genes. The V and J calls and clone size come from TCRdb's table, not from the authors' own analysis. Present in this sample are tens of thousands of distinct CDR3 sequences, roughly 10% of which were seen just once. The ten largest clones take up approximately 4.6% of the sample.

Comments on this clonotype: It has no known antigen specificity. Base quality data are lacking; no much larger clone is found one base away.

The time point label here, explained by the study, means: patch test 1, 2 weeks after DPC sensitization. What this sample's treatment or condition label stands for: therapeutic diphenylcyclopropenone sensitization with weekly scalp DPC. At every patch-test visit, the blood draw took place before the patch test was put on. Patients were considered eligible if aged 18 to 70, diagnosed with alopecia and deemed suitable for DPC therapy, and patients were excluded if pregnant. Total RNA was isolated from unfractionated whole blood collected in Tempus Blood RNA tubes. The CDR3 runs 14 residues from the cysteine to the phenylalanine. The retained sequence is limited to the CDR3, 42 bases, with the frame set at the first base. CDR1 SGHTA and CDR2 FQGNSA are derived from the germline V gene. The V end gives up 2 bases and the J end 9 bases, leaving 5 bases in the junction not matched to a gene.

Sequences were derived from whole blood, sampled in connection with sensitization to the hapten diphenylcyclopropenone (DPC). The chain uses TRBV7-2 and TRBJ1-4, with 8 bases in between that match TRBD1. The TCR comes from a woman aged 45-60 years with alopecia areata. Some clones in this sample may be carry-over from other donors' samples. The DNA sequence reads TGTGCCAGCAGCTTACGACAGGGGACGCAAAAACTGTTTTTT. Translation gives CASSLRQGTQKLFF.